This record looks at one T cell receptor beta chain sequence and its context. Trimming took 4 bases from V and 1 from J; bases not matched to a gene: 4. CDR3 length: 14 amino acids. Germline V lookup: CDR1 SGHTS, CDR2 YDEGEE. Source study methods: How many nucleated cells were present was estimated from reference gene primer amplification. The data were produced by immunoSEQ multiplex PCR, yet TCRdb's version contains in-frame clones alone and is incomplete. V and J calls and clone size follow that table, whereas D and trimming were derived from the DNA. The sample lists over 50,000 clones, around 87% occurring once. The sample is drawn from a study of blood T cell repertoires in COVID-19. Background on the study: The United States, Italy and Spain were the sources of the acute and convalescent COVID-19 samples. PBMCs, B-cell-depleted T cells, or T cells provided the cDNA or gDNA that made up the material.

The sequence was obtained from a man in his fifties with active COVID-19. V usage is TRBV5-8 and J usage is TRBJ1-1; the match to TRBD1 covers 7 bases. Sequenced material: peripheral blood. CDR3 in DNA: TGTGCCAGCAGCCTGGGACAGCAGAACACTGAAGCTTTCTTT. Its translation: CASSLGQQNTEAFF. Combining the CDR3 with reference TRBV5-8 and TRBJ1-1 gives the whole variable domain EAGVTQSPTHLIKTRGQQATLRCSPISGHTSVYWYQQALGLGLQFLLWYDEGEERNRGNFPPRFSGRQFPNYSSELNVNALELEDSALYLCASSLGQQNTEAFFGQGTRLTVV.